This TCR beta chain was recovered during a study of blood T cell repertoires in COVID-19. Ages ranged from about 18 to 89 years, with residence in about 24 US areas. Among Cohort 3 donors, those recovered had two negative PCRs, clearance, or symptom resolution. V dropped 5 bases and J dropped 4; count of bases not matched to a gene: 5. Germline V lookup: CDR1 SEHNR, CDR2 FQNEAQ (reference sequence). This CDR3 is 16 amino acids long. Using immunoSEQ multiplex PCR, the repertoire was profiled, and TCRdb retains in-frame clones only, with some absent. The repertoire consists of approximately 160,000 clones, with around four fifths occurring once and the leading ten covering approximately 4.4%.

Sequenced input: PBMCs or T cells enriched from blood (not recorded which). This TCR came from a woman aged 50 to 65 who had recovered from COVID-19. The chain joins TRBV7-9 to TRBJ2-6; 10 nucleotides agree with TRBD1. The CDR3: CASSPGTGVGANVLTF. The CDR3 nucleotides read TGTGCCAGCAGCCCTGGGACAGGGGTCGGGGCCAACGTCCTGACTTTC.